These 17 T cell receptor beta chains were all obtained from the same sample, sequenced in a study of a mutant IDH1 vaccine in newly diagnosed glioma. Described time point: week 11, during vaccination. The investigators gave 300 ug of mutant IDH1 20-mer peptide in each vaccine dose, together with topical imiquimod. The method was immunoSEQ multiplex PCR; TCRdb's version includes in-frame clones alone and lacks a portion of them. The sample includes roughly 70,000 clones, less than 85% of them seen just once. These receptors' targets are unknown. Here the sequenced sample was PBMCs, taken from a glioma patient whose treatment included an IDH1 peptide vaccine. These receptors were collected from a woman in her 50s with glioma.

V usage is TRBV7-2 and J usage is TRBJ2-7; 7 nucleotides line up with TRBD2. With 0 bases clipped from V and 5 bases from J, the junction kept 7 bases outside the gene matches. From germline, CDR1 is SGHTA and CDR2 FQGNSA. This CDR3 comprises 15 residues. The CDR3 sequence: CASSLASRGSHEQYF. In DNA form, the CDR3 reads TGTGCCAGCAGCTTAGCGTCGCGGGGGTCGCACGAGCAGTACTTC.

CDR3 sequence: CASNIQGSPNVLTF. As DNA, the CDR3 is TGTGCCAGCAATATACAGGGGTCCCCGAACGTCCTGACTTTC. The chain couples TRBV6-6 to TRBJ2-6, with 7 bases matching TRBD1. The germline CDR1 and CDR2 sequences are MNHNY and SVGAGI (reference sequence). This CDR3 is 14 amino acids long. With 7 bases clipped from V and 10 bases from J, the junction kept 10 bases outside the gene matches.

The chain uses TRBV7-3 and TRBJ1-5, with D unclear. The V end lost 4 bases, the J end lost 8 bases, and 12 bases lay between the germline ends. CDR1 SGHTA and CDR2 FQGTGA come from the germline V gene. The CDR3 covers 13 residues. This CDR3 is CASSSDRAKPQHF. CDR3 bases: TGTGCCAGCAGCTCAGATCGGGCCAAGCCCCAGCATTTT. Full variable domain (outside the CDR3, taken from reference TRBV7-3 and TRBJ1-5): GAGVSQTPSNKVTEKGKYVELRCDPISGHTALYWYRQSLGQGPEFLIYFQGTGAADDSGLPNDRFFAVRPEGSVSTLKIQRTERGDSAVYLCASSSDRAKPQHFGDGTRLSIL.

The chain recombines TRBV14 with TRBJ2-5; D call uncertain. In germline, CDR1 is SGHDN, CDR2 FVKESK. The V gene lost 1 base and the J gene lost 7 bases, with 10 bases spanning the gap. The CDR3 loop spans 13 amino acids. CDR3 protein: CASSQAPGRTQYF. The CDR3 DNA sequence: TGTGCCAGCAGCCAAGCCCCTGGAAGGACCCAGTACTTC. Filled out from reference TRBV14 and TRBJ2-5, the complete variable domain reads EAGVTQFPSHSVIEKGQTVTLRCDPISGHDNLYWYRRVMGKEIKFLLHFVKESKQDESGMPNNRFLAERTGGTYSTLKVQPAELEDSGVYFCASSQAPGRTQYFGPGTRLLVL.

The chain combines TRBV4-1 with TRBJ2-7; D not certain. Germline CDR1 reads MGHRA; CDR2 reads YSYEKL. V lost 5 bases and J lost 2, with 10 bases in between. This CDR3 has 13 amino acids. This chain's CDR3 is CASSSRPAYEQYF. The CDR3 nucleotides are TGCGCCAGCAGCTCCCGGCCCGCCTACGAGCAGTACTTC.

The V call is TRBV6-5, the J call TRBJ1-5; D might be TRBD1 (5 bases). The V end was cut by 5 bases, the J end by 4 bases, with 12 bases between. Germline V gene sequence: CDR1 MNHEY, CDR2 SVGAGI. There are 14 residues in the CDR3. DNA for the CDR3: TGTGCCAGCAGTCGAGGACAAGGTAATCAGCCCCAGCATTTT. This translates into CASSRGQGNQPQHF.

The chain carries TRBV15 and TRBJ1-1; D call uncertain. Germline CDR1 is LNHNV and CDR2 is YYDKDF (reference sequence). V was shortened by 0 bases and J by 1 base, with 9 bases between the two germline ends. The CDR3 totals 15 residues. In DNA, the CDR3 is TGTGCCACCAGCAGAGAAACTAGGGCGAACACTGAAGCTTTCTTT. Translating gives CATSRETRANTEAFF.

The V gene is TRBV15, the J gene TRBJ2-2; D remains ambiguous. Trimming removed 2 bases at V and 4 bases at J, with 11 bases between. The germline CDR1 and CDR2 sequences are LNHNV and YYDKDF (reference sequence). The CDR3 has 15 amino acids. The CDR3 DNA sequence: TGTGCCACCAGCAGACAAAGGAGAGTCACCGGGGAGCTGTTTTTT. Its translation is CATSRQRRVTGELFF. The full variable domain, completed using reference TRBV15 and TRBJ2-2, is DAMVIQNPRYQVTQFGKPVTLSCSQTLNHNVMYWYQQKSSQAPKLLFHYYDKDFNNEADTPDNFQSRRPNTSFCFLDIRSPGLGDTAMYLCATSRQRRVTGELFFGEGSRLTVL.

The rearrangement uses TRBV12-5 and TRBJ1-1; 9 bases are shared with TRBD1. CDR3 size: 17 residues. CDR1 and CDR2 from the germline V gene are LGHNT and FRNRAP. V gave up 0 bases and J gave up 1 base; unmatched junction bases: 6. This CDR3 is CASGLVPTGGRNTEAFF. CDR3 DNA sequence: TGTGCTAGTGGTTTGGTACCGACAGGGGGTAGGAACACTGAAGCTTTCTTT.

J is TRBJ2-7 and V is TRBV19; 7 bases line up with TRBD1. With V trimmed by 5 bases and J by 4 bases, 8 bases remained unmatched. Germline assignment: CDR1 LNHDA and CDR2 SQIVND (reference sequence). The CDR3 has 14 amino acids. CDR3 protein: CASSATGTAYEQYF. The CDR3 DNA sequence: TGTGCCAGTAGTGCAACCGGGACAGCGTACGAGCAGTACTTC.

This clone was detected only a few times. This sequence joins TRBV19 and TRBJ2-4; 7 positions match TRBD2. The CDR3 extends over 17 amino acids. The trim removed 3 bases at V and 0 bases at J, leaving 8 bases unmatched. Germline loops: CDR1 LNHDA, CDR2 SQIVND (reference sequence). The CDR3 DNA is TGTGCCAGTAGTATTCAAGTCTCGGGGGGAGCCAAAAACATTCAGTACTTC. Translation gives CASSIQVSGGAKNIQYF.

The chain is built from TRBV13 and TRBJ2-2; D is undetermined. From germline, CDR1 is PRHDT and CDR2 FYEKMQ (reference sequence). V was shortened by 4 bases and J by 6 bases, with 3 bases between the two germline ends. The CDR3 has 11 amino acids. DNA of the CDR3: TGTGCCAGCAGCTCAGCCGGGGAGCTGTTTTTT. This encodes CASSSAGELFF.

The rearrangement uses TRBV11-3 and TRBJ2-3; a weak D match, TRBD2 (5 bases). Per germline, CDR1 SGHNT and CDR2 YENEEA. Trimming shortened V by 4 bases and J by 4 bases, and 12 bases separated the two germline ends. The CDR3 runs to 14 residues. The CDR3 sequence: CASSSGSLADTQYF. The CDR3 DNA follows: TGTGCCAGCAGCTCGGGGAGCCTTGCAGATACGCAGTATTTT.

This clone was counted a few times. The chain has TRBV2 and TRBJ1-5, with D maybe TRBD1 (5 bases). The V gene's germline CDR1 is SNHLY and CDR2 FYNNEI. Trimming cost V 2 bases and J 2 bases, with 10 bases left between them. CDR3 length: 15 amino acids. The chain's CDR3 is CASSEQGLGNQPQHF. CDR3 bases: TGTGCCAGCAGTGAACAGGGTCTAGGCAATCAGCCCCAGCATTTT.

The chain combines TRBV5-1 with TRBJ2-7; D is undetermined. Germline V gene data show CDR1 as SGHRS and CDR2 as YFSETQ. This CDR3 comprises 13 residues. The germline V and J ends were trimmed by 0 bases and 5 bases, with 9 bases remaining between them. The CDR3 DNA follows: TGCGCCAGCAGCTTGGACAGTCGCCACGAGCAGTACTTC. This codes for CASSLDSRHEQYF.

V is TRBV9 and J is TRBJ1-5; D possibly corresponds to TRBD1 (6 bases). Per the germline V gene, CDR1 is SGDLS and CDR2 is YYNGEE. CDR3 length: 14 residues. V was pared by 3 bases and J by 0 bases, with 7 bases between. The CDR3 nucleotides are TGTGCCAGCAGCGCGGACAGTAGCAATCAGCCCCAGCATTTT. It encodes CASSADSSNQPQHF. Full variable domain (outside the CDR3, taken from reference TRBV9 and TRBJ1-5): DSGVTQTPKHLITATGQRVTLRCSPRSGDLSVYWYQQSLDQGLQFLIQYYNGEERAKGNILERFSAQQFPDLHSELNLSSLELGDSALYFCASSADSSNQPQHFGDGTRLSIL.

The V gene is TRBV11-1, the J gene TRBJ2-5; a possible D gene is TRBD2 (6 bases). Trimming removed 4 bases from V and 5 bases from J, with 17 bases in between. Germline V gives CDR1 SGHAT, CDR2 FQDESV (reference sequence). The CDR3 runs 15 residues. CDR3 in DNA: TGTGCCAGCAGCTCCCCCCCGACGGGGAGGGAGACCCAGTACTTC. As protein: CASSSPPTGRETQYF.